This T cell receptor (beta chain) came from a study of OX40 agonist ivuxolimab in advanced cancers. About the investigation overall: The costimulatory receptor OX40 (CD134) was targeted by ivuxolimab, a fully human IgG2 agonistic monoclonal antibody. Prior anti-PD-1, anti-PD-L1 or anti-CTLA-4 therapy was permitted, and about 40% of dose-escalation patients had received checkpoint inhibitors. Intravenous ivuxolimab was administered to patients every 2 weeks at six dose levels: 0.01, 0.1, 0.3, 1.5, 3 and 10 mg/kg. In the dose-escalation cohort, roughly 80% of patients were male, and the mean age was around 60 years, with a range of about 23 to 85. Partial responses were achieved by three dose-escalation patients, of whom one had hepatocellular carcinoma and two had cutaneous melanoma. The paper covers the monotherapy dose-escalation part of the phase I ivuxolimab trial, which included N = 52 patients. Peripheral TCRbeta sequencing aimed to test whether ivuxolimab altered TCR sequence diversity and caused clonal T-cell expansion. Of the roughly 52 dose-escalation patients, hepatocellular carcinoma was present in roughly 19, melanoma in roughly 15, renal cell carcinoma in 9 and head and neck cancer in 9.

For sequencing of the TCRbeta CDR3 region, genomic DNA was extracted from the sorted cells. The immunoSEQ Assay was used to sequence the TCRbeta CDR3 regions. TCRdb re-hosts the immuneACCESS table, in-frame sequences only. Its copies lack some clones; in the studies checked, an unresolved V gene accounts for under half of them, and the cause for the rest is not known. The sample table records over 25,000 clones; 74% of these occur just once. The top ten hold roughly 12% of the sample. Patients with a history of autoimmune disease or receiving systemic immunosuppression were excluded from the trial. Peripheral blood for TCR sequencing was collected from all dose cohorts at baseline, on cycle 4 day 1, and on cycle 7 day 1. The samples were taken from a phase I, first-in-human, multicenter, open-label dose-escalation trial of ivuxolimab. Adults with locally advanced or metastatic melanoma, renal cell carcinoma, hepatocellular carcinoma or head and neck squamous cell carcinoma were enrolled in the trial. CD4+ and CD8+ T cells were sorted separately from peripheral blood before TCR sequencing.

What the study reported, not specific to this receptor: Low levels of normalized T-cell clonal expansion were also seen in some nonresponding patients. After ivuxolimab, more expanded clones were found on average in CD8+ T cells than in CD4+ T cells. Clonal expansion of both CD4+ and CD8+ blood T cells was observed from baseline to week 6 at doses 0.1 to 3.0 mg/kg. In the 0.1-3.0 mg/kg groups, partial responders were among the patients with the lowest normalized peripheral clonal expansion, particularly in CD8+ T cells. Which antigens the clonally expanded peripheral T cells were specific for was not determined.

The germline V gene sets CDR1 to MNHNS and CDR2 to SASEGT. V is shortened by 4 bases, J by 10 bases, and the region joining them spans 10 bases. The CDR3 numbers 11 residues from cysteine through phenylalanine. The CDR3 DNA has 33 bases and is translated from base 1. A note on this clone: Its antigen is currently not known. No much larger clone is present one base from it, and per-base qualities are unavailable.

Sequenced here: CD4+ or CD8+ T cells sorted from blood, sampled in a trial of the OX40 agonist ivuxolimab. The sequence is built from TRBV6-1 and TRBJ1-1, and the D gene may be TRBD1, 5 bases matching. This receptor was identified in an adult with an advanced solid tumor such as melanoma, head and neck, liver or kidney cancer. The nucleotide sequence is TGTGCCAGCAGTGGGGGCCGTACAGCTTTCTTT. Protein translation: CASSGGRTAFF.